The 9 T cell receptor beta chains in this list originate from one sample, sequenced in a study of Ad26.COV2.S vaccination and SARS-CoV-2 variants. Treatment described: around 19 received Ad26.COV2.S at low or high dose, single or two shots; several received placebo; per-sample allocation not given. Collection of samples fell on day 63 after the first vaccine or placebo injection. Clones were sequenced by immunoSEQ multiplex PCR, and TCRdb holds only the in-frame ones, with some missing. Found here are roughly 380,000 clones, 87% of them singletons; the top ten hold roughly 3.2%. The source material was peripheral blood, sampled in a trial of Ad26.COV2.S vaccine versus placebo. These receptors were collected from a person between 18 and 65 years old who received the Ad26.COV2.S COVID-19 vaccine or a placebo.

This rearrangement joins TRBV5-1 to TRBJ1-2, with a possible D match to TRBD1 (6 bases). The CDR3 spans 15 residues. Germline CDR1 SGHRS, CDR2 YFSETQ. The V end lost 7 bases, the J end lost 4 bases, and 20 bases lay between the germline ends. The chain's CDR3 is CASREGRGLGYGYTF. DNA of the CDR3: TGCGCCAGCCGCGAGGGGCGGGGGCTGGGCTATGGCTACACCTTC. Supplemented by reference TRBV5-1 and TRBJ1-2, the full variable domain reads KAGVTQTPRYLIKTRGQQVTLSCSPISGHRSVSWYQQTPGQGLQFLFEYFSETQRNKGNFPGRFSGRQFSNSRSEMNVSTLELGDSALYLCASREGRGLGYGYTFGSGTRLTVV.

This chain connects TRBV10-2 to TRBJ1-5; 7 bases match TRBD1. J lost 1 base, V lost 4 bases, and 13 bases had no gene match. The CDR3 spans 18 residues. Germline CDR1 is WSHSY and CDR2 is SAAADI. This chain's CDR3 is CASSGGYRGIGSNQPQHF. The DNA for the CDR3 is TGCGCCAGCAGTGGGGGGTACAGGGGAATTGGGAGCAATCAGCCCCAGCATTTT.

This rearrangement joins TRBV5-1 to TRBJ1-3, with D maybe TRBD1 (6 bases). CDR1 and CDR2 (germline): SGHRS, YFSETQ. Trimming removed 5 bases at V and 0 bases at J, with 12 bases between. The CDR3 spans 15 residues. CDR3 DNA sequence: TGCGCCAGCAGTCTACAGGGAGGCTCTGGAAACACCATATATTTT. This translates into CASSLQGGSGNTIYF.

The chain uses TRBV30 and TRBJ1-5; D is uncertain. This CDR3 spans 10 amino acids. Looked up from germline, CDR1 is GTSNPN and CDR2 is SVGIG (reference sequence). V shed 1 base and J shed 5 bases, with 0 bases lying between them. The CDR3 protein is CAWSDQPQHF. Here the CDR3 DNA reads TGTGCCTGGAGTGATCAGCCCCAGCATTTT.

This rearrangement joins TRBV19 to TRBJ2-1; D call uncertain. V dropped 3 bases and J dropped 3 bases, with 9 bases sitting between them. Per germline, CDR1 LNHDA and CDR2 SQIVND (reference sequence). This CDR3 region has 14 residues. The CDR3 sequence: CASSMFVRYNEQFF. In DNA form, the CDR3 reads TGTGCCAGTAGTATGTTCGTCCGCTACAATGAGCAGTTCTTC. Variable domain in full (rest from reference TRBV19 and TRBJ2-1): DGGITQSPKYLFRKEGQNVTLSCEQNLNHDAMYWYRQDPGQGLRLIYYSQIVNDFQKGDIAEGYSVSREKKESFPLTVTSAQKNPTAFYLCASSMFVRYNEQFFGPGTRLTVL.

The chain has TRBV10-3 and TRBJ1-2; D possibly corresponds to TRBD1 (5 bases). Germline V gene lookup returns CDR1 ENHRY and CDR2 SYGVKD. Trimming pared 0 bases from V and 2 bases from J, leaving 7 bases between. The CDR3 totals 14 residues. Here the CDR3 reads CAISESPGNYGYTF. In DNA form, the CDR3 reads TGTGCCATCAGTGAGTCGCCAGGGAACTATGGCTACACCTTC.

The chain links TRBV3-1 (or the pseudogene TRBV3-2) to TRBJ2-3; 8 positions agree with TRBD2. The CDR3 has 14 amino acids. Germline V CDR1 and CDR2: LGHDT, YNNKEL (reference sequence). V was clipped by 4 bases and J by 5 bases; unmatched bases: 5. In DNA, the CDR3 is TGTGCCAGCAGCCCAGGACTAGCTAAAGATACGCAGTATTTT. This translates into CASSPGLAKDTQYF.

The CDR3 nucleotides are TGTGCCAGCAGCTTGCTTACGGGGGCGTATGGCTACACCTTC. It encodes CASSLLTGAYGYTF. The rearrangement joins TRBV5-8 to TRBJ1-2; perhaps TRBD1 as D (6 bases). This CDR3 is built from 14 residues. Germline assignment: CDR1 SGHTS and CDR2 YDEGEE. V lost 1 base, J lost 5 bases, and 12 bases lay in between.

The genes are TRBV19 and TRBJ1-3; no clear D gene. Trimming removed 5 bases at V and 0 bases at J, with 11 bases between. The CDR3 extends over 15 amino acids. CDR1 and CDR2 from the germline V gene are LNHDA and SQIVND (reference sequence). CDR3 DNA: TGTGCCAGTAGTGTCATCCTCGCCTCTGGAAACACCATATATTTT. Protein: CASSVILASGNTIYF.